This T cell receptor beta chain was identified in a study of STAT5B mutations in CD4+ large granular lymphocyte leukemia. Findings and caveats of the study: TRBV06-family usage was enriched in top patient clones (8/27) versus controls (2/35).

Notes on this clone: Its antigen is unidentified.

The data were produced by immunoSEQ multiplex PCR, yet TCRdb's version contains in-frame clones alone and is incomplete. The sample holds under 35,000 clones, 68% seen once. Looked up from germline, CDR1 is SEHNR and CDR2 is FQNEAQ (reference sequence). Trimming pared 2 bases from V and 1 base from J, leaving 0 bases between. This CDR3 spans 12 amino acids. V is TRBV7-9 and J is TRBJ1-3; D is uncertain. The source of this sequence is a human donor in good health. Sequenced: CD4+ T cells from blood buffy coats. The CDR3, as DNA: TGTGCCAGCAGCTTATCTGGAAACACCATATATTTT. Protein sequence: CASSLSGNTIYF.